What follows are 3 T cell receptor beta chains derived from one specimen sequenced in a study of blood T cell repertoires in COVID-19. Sequencing was performed with immunoSEQ multiplex PCR; in TCRdb, only in-frame clones are kept and a portion is missing. The sample holds some 300,000 clones; roughly 86% are singletons and the top ten take less than 3.5%. Specimen: PBMCs or T cells enriched from blood (not recorded which). Receptor source: a woman aged 50 to 60 who had been exposed to COVID-19.

The chain joins TRBV29-1 to TRBJ1-2; 9 positions match TRBD1. V trimming: 5 bases; J trimming: 5 bases; junction bases outside the gene matches: 6. Per germline, CDR1 SQVTM and CDR2 ANQGSEA. There are 13 residues in the CDR3. DNA for the CDR3: TGCAGCGTTAACCGGGACAGGGAATATGGCTACACCTTC. As protein: CSVNRDREYGYTF. The full variable domain, completed using reference TRBV29-1 and TRBJ1-2, is SAVISQKPSRDICQRGTSLTIQCQVDSQVTMMFWYRQQPGQSLTLIATANQGSEATYESGFVIDKFPISRPNLTFSTLTVSNMSPEDSSIYLCSVNRDREYGYTFGSGTRLTVV.

Ten or more counts support this clone. V gene TRBV3-1 (or the pseudogene TRBV3-2) combines with J gene TRBJ1-1, with D tentatively TRBD1 (6 bases). Trimming removed 4 bases from V and 7 bases from J, with 13 bases in between. Germline values: CDR1 LGHDT, CDR2 YNNKEL (reference sequence). The CDR3 is 13 residues long. The CDR3, as DNA: TGTGCCAGCAGCCCTGCAGGGGCCGATGAAGCTTTCTTT. Translation: CASSPAGADEAFF.

This rearrangement joins TRBV5-1 to TRBJ2-7; 10 positions match TRBD2. This CDR3 comprises 15 residues. Trimming cost V 4 bases and J 2 bases; bases outside gene matches: 6. Germline-derived CDR1 and CDR2 are SGHRS and YFSETQ. The CDR3: CASSQLAGQTYEQYF. The CDR3, as DNA: TGCGCCAGCAGCCAACTAGCGGGGCAGACCTACGAGCAGTACTTC.